The 32 T cell receptor beta chains reported below all come from one sample, sequenced in a study of T cell responses to AZD1222 COVID-19 vaccine. Profiling relied on immunoSEQ multiplex PCR, and the TCRdb table lists in-frame clones only, not all of them. The sample yields about 200,000 clones, 85% to 95% seen once. The material was peripheral blood, obtained on day 0 of AZD1222 vaccination. The receptors stem from an adult in good health.

This clone was seen a single time. The J gene is TRBJ2-5, the V gene TRBV4-1; 7 positions agree with TRBD2. This CDR3 spans 15 amino acids. In germline, CDR1 is MGHRA, CDR2 YSYEKL. After removal of 0 bases from V and 5 bases from J, the junction contained 6 bases not matched to a gene. The CDR3 DNA follows: TGCGCCAGCAGCCAAGAGGGGGGGAGGGTCGAGACCCAGTACTTC. Residues: CASSQEGGRVETQYF.

The chain couples TRBV19 to TRBJ1-5; D is possibly TRBD1 (5 bases). Between the trimmed V and J ends, which lost 3 bases and 6 bases, there was a span of 21 bases. Germline V gene data show CDR1 as LNHDA and CDR2 as SQIVND (reference sequence). The CDR3 contains 17 residues. The CDR3 DNA sequence: TGTGCCAGTAGTATTAGTTTAACCAGGGCTGAGGTTCAGCCCCAGCATTTT. Protein product: CASSISLTRAEVQPQHF.

The chain has TRBV2 and TRBJ1-3; D may be TRBD1 (5 bases). The CDR3 spans 16 residues. Looked up from germline, CDR1 is SNHLY and CDR2 is FYNNEI. V was cut by 7 bases and J by 0 bases, with 16 bases left in between. Here the CDR3 reads CASNLGGHFSGNTIYF. The CDR3 DNA sequence: TGTGCCAGCAACCTGGGTGGACATTTCTCTGGAAACACCATATATTTT.

The chain combines TRBV15 with TRBJ1-4; 9 bases fit TRBD1. The CDR3 covers 15 residues. Germline CDR1 LNHNV, CDR2 YYDKDF (reference sequence). V lost 4 bases to trimming and J lost 7 bases; unmatched junction nucleotides: 7. CDR3 nucleotide sequence: TGTGCCACCAGCATATACAGGGGGCAGGGTGAAAAACTGTTTTTT. Protein sequence: CATSIYRGQGEKLFF.

This sequence joins TRBV7-2 and TRBJ1-1; the match to TRBD1 covers 7 bases. The germline gives CDR1 SGHTA, CDR2 FQGNSA. The ends lost 2 bases at V and 6 bases at J; junction bases unmatched: 6. The CDR3 covers 14 residues. The CDR3 region is CASSLHSQGAEAFF. The CDR3 DNA is TGTGCCAGCAGCTTACACAGCCAGGGGGCTGAAGCTTTCTTT.

The V and J genes are TRBV5-4 and TRBJ2-2, with 10 positions matching TRBD2. With 4 bases clipped from V and 4 bases from J, the junction kept 7 bases outside the gene matches. CDR1 SGHNT and CDR2 YYREEE come from the germline V gene (reference sequence). The CDR3 is 16 amino acids. CDR3 sequence: CASSTSGGVGTGELFF. The CDR3 DNA reads TGTGCCAGCAGCACCAGCGGGGGGGTTGGCACCGGGGAGCTGTTTTTT.

Of note for this clone: In the same sample, other DNA sequences code for this CDR3. J is TRBJ1-3 and V is TRBV18; D unclear. Germline CDR1 reads KGHSH; CDR2 reads LQKENI. This CDR3 comprises 14 residues. V was shortened by 0 bases and J by 4 bases, with 7 bases between the two germline ends. The CDR3 loop reads CASSPPGFGNTIYF. CDR3 DNA: TGTGCCAGCTCACCACCAGGGTTCGGAAACACCATATATTTT.

The V and J genes are TRBV19 and TRBJ1-5; no definite D call. The V end lost 5 bases, the J end lost 6 bases, and 11 bases lay between the germline ends. CDR1 and CDR2 from the germline V gene are LNHDA and SQIVND (reference sequence). The CDR3 consists of 13 residues. CDR3 sequence (DNA): TGTGCCAGTAGTCTCATGGAGGGTCAGCCCCAGCATTTT. Translated: CASSLMEGQPQHF.

The chain carries TRBV5-4 and TRBJ1-6; D unclear. Germline CDR1 SGHNT, CDR2 YYREEE (reference sequence). V lost 3 bases, J lost 6 bases, and 16 bases lay in between. This CDR3 contains 16 residues. In DNA, the CDR3 is TGTGCCAGCAGCTCGGGGTTCGGTGAACCTAATTCACCCCTCCACTTT. Its translation: CASSSGFGEPNSPLHF. Full variable domain (outside the CDR3, taken from reference TRBV5-4 and TRBJ1-6): ETGVTQSPTHLIKTRGQQVTLRCSSQSGHNTVSWYQQALGQGPQFIFQYYREEENGRGNFPPRFSGLQFPNYSSELNVNALELDDSALYLCASSSGFGEPNSPLHFGNGTRLTVT.

As regards this clone: One end of the junction fails to match germline, which may point to a read error. This chain links TRBV10-2 with TRBJ2-7; D not resolved. Looked up from germline, CDR1 is WSHSY and CDR2 is SAAADI. The CDR3 extends over 12 amino acids. This chain's CDR3 is CASTEAKRVSHF. CDR3 nucleotide sequence: TGCGCCAGCACCGAGGCCAAAAGGGTTAGCCACTTC.

The chain combines TRBV7-8 with TRBJ2-2; TRBD1 aligns across 8 bases. The V segment lost 5 bases and the J segment 9 bases; nucleotides outside the gene matches: 11. The CDR3 covers 15 residues. CDR1 and CDR2 from the germline V gene are SGHVS and FQNEAQ. The CDR3 DNA follows: TGTGCCAGCAGCCGTCAGGGGGCCCGAAGCAGGGAGCTGTTTTTT. As protein: CASSRQGARSRELFF. The entire variable domain, with the rest obtained from reference TRBV7-8 and TRBJ2-2, is as follows: GAGVSQSPRYKVAKRGQDVALRCDPISGHVSLFWYQQALGQGPEFLTYFQNEAQLDKSGLPSDRFFAERPEGSVSTLKIQRTQQEDSAVYLCASSRQGARSRELFFGEGSRLTVL.

CDR3 in DNA: TGTGCCATCAACGCGAACAGGGGGCAGAGGGGTAACTATGGCTACACCTTC. This translates into CAINANRGQRGNYGYTF. V usage is TRBV10-3 and J usage is TRBJ1-2, with 9 bases lining up with TRBD1. Trimming cost V 7 bases and J 1 base; bases outside gene matches: 13. Germline V gene data show CDR1 as ENHRY and CDR2 as SYGVKD. The CDR3 length is 17 residues.

The J gene is TRBJ1-4, the V gene TRBV7-9, with D perhaps TRBD1 (5 bases). The CDR3 consists of 15 residues. Germline V CDR1 and CDR2: SEHNR, FQNEAQ (reference sequence). V dropped 6 bases and J dropped 8 bases, with 19 bases sitting between them. The CDR3: CASSQGVGAMEKLFF. The CDR3 nucleotides read TGTGCCAGCAGTCAAGGGGTGGGAGCCATGGAAAAACTGTTTTTT.

This chain links TRBV18 with TRBJ1-2, with D uncertain. CDR1 and CDR2 from the germline V gene are KGHSH and LQKENI. Trimming pared 2 bases from V and 2 bases from J, leaving 6 bases between. The CDR3 totals 13 residues. The CDR3 bases are TGTGCCAGCTCACCAACAGAGAACTATGGCTACACCTTC. Encoded protein: CASSPTENYGYTF.

This chain connects TRBV11-2 to TRBJ1-3; 7 positions match TRBD1. The CDR3 totals 13 residues. The V gene's germline CDR1 is SGHAT and CDR2 FQNNGV. V trimming: 5 bases; J trimming: 8 bases; junction bases outside the gene matches: 6. The CDR3 DNA is TGTGCCAGCAGCGACAGGGTTTTGGACACCATATATTTT. It translates to CASSDRVLDTIYF. The full variable domain, its missing parts supplied by reference TRBV11-2 and TRBJ1-3, is EAGVAQSPRYKIIEKRQSVAFWCNPISGHATLYWYQQILGQGPKLLIQFQNNGVVDDSQLPKDRFSAERLKGVDSTLKIQPAKLEDSAVYLCASSDRVLDTIYFGEGSWLTVV.

The V gene is TRBV19, the J gene TRBJ1-1; D gene unclear. V lost 5 bases to trimming and J lost 3 bases, with 19 bases between them. In germline, CDR1 is LNHDA, CDR2 SQIVND (reference sequence). CDR3 length: 16 residues. CDR3 sequence (DNA): TGTGCCAGTAGTGACGATATACAGCGGTGGGACACTGAAGCTTTCTTT. Residues: CASSDDIQRWDTEAFF.

The rearrangement uses TRBV3-1 (or the pseudogene TRBV3-2) and TRBJ2-5; D not resolved. Near its end, the DNA agrees better with TRBJ2-7, so the J call may be wrong. Germline-derived CDR1 and CDR2 are LGHDT and YNNKEL (reference sequence). The CDR3 has 14 residues. The CDR3, as DNA: TGTGCCAGCAGCCCCCGGCAGGTTATAGGCGAGCAGTACTTC. Its translation is CASSPRQVIGEQYF.

The V and J genes are TRBV4-2 and TRBJ2-7; maybe TRBD1 (5 bases). This CDR3 comprises 14 residues. The V gene lost 3 bases and the J gene lost 3 bases, with 12 bases spanning the gap. CDR1 is LGHNA, CDR2 YNFKEQ, per germline. This chain's CDR3 is CASSHAGAIYEQYF. The CDR3 bases are TGTGCCAGCAGCCATGCTGGGGCCATCTACGAGCAGTACTTC.

The chain combines TRBV5-1 with TRBJ1-6, with D possibly being TRBD1 (5 bases). The CDR3 runs 15 residues. V gave up 0 bases and J gave up 9 bases, with 13 bases separating them. The V gene's germline CDR1 is SGHRS and CDR2 YFSETQ. The CDR3 sequence is CASSLGGTRSSPLHF. The DNA for the CDR3 is TGCGCCAGCAGCTTGGGGGGGACCAGGAGTTCACCCCTCCACTTT.

The J gene is TRBJ1-3, the V gene TRBV5-1; weak D call: TRBD1 (6 bases). Trimming took off 4 bases at V and 4 bases at J, with 12 bases between the two ends. The germline V gene has CDR1 SGHRS and CDR2 YFSETQ. The CDR3 totals 14 residues. CDR3 sequence reads: CASSPRTDGNTIYF. CDR3 DNA: TGCGCCAGCAGCCCGCGGACAGACGGAAACACCATATATTTT.

The chain links TRBV27 to TRBJ2-7; no clear D gene. The CDR3 runs 12 residues. In germline, CDR1 is MNHEY, CDR2 SMNVEV (reference sequence). Trimming pared 3 bases from V and 7 bases from J, leaving 10 bases between. CDR3 protein: CASSFTGEEQYF. The CDR3 nucleotides read TGTGCCAGCAGTTTTACCGGTGAAGAGCAGTACTTC.

J is TRBJ1-5 and V is TRBV6-5; D is unclear. In germline, CDR1 is MNHEY, CDR2 SVGAGI. This CDR3 has 13 amino acids. Trimming took 6 bases from V and 5 from J, leaving 11 bases between them. The DNA of the CDR3 is TGTGCCAGCAGGGGAAACGTGGATCAGCCCCAGCATTTT. Its protein product is CASRGNVDQPQHF.

The chain recombines TRBV24-1 with TRBJ1-5; TRBD1 aligns across 9 bases. The V segment lost 2 bases and the J segment 9 bases; nucleotides outside the gene matches: 10. Germline CDR1 reads KGHDR; CDR2 reads SFDVKD. This CDR3 spans 16 amino acids. The CDR3 sequence: CATSDYRQGVPGPQHF. CDR3 bases: TGTGCCACCAGTGATTATAGACAGGGGGTACCAGGGCCCCAGCATTTT.

The V and J genes are TRBV2 and TRBJ1-1; D might be TRBD1 (6 bases). CDR1 and CDR2 from the germline V gene are SNHLY and FYNNEI. The CDR3 extends over 13 amino acids. The germline V and J ends were trimmed by 2 bases and 4 bases, with 8 bases remaining between them. The DNA of the CDR3 is TGTGCCAGCAGTGAAAGCAGGGGCACTGAAGCTTTCTTT. Residues: CASSESRGTEAFF.

This chain connects TRBV5-4 to TRBJ1-1; 9 bases are a match to TRBD1. With V trimmed by 4 bases and J by 3 bases, 7 bases remained unmatched. Germline V CDR1 and CDR2: SGHNT, YYREEE (reference sequence). The CDR3 is 15 residues long. This CDR3 is CASSIRQGGHTEAFF. Written as DNA, the CDR3 is TGTGCCAGCAGCATCAGACAGGGGGGACACACTGAAGCTTTCTTT.

CDR3 region: CASKAGGYNEQFF. CDR3 DNA: TGTGCCAGCAAGGCGGGGGGATACAATGAGCAGTTCTTC. The chain couples TRBV5-4 to TRBJ2-1; TRBD2 aligns across 8 bases. This CDR3 has 13 residues. Germline V CDR1 and CDR2: SGHNT, YYREEE (reference sequence). V lost 6 bases to trimming and J lost 4 bases; unmatched junction nucleotides: 3.

The CDR3 loop is CASSSGTNYSPLHF. As DNA, the CDR3 is TGTGCCAGCAGCTCCGGGACGAATTATTCACCCCTCCACTTT. The V call is TRBV3-1 (or the pseudogene TRBV3-2), the J call TRBJ1-6, with a possible D match to TRBD1 (5 bases). CDR1 and CDR2 from the germline V gene are LGHDT and YNNKEL (reference sequence). This CDR3 spans 14 amino acids. V lost 5 bases, J lost 8 bases, and 13 bases lay in between.

The CDR3: CASSLGLGPVGNTIYF. In nucleotides, the CDR3 is TGTGCCAGCAGCTTAGGGTTGGGCCCGGTAGGAAACACCATATATTTT. The genes are TRBV11-2 and TRBJ1-3, with D unclear. The CDR3 has 16 residues. V was clipped by 1 base and J by 4 bases, with 14 bases between them. In germline, CDR1 is SGHAT, CDR2 FQNNGV.

This chain connects TRBV28 to TRBJ2-7; tentatively, D is TRBD1 (6 bases). Per the germline V gene, CDR1 is MDHEN and CDR2 is SYDVKM. The V end was cut by 10 bases, the J end by 0 bases, with 16 bases between. This CDR3 has 14 amino acids. CDR3 DNA: TGTGCCACCTACCGGACAGCTAGCTCCTACGAGCAGTACTTC. The encoded protein is CATYRTASSYEQYF.

This clone was recorded once. The V gene is TRBV27, the J gene TRBJ2-3; 11 bases agree with TRBD1. The CDR3 is made up of 16 amino acids. Trimming took 5 bases from V and 4 from J; bases not matched to a gene: 8. The germline gives CDR1 MNHEY, CDR2 SMNVEV (reference sequence). In DNA form, the CDR3 reads TGTGCCAGCAGTCCAATGGACAGGGGGCTTGCAGATACGCAGTATTTT. As protein: CASSPMDRGLADTQYF.

This chain connects TRBV2 to TRBJ2-1; 7 nucleotides line up with TRBD1. Germline V lookup: CDR1 SNHLY, CDR2 FYNNEI. The ends lost 0 bases at V and 0 bases at J; junction bases unmatched: 11. The CDR3 runs 19 residues. DNA for the CDR3: TGTGCCAGCAGTGAAGCAGGTTACAGGGGAACAAGCTCCTACAATGAGCAGTTCTTC. Its translation: CASSEAGYRGTSSYNEQFF.

V usage is TRBV27 and J usage is TRBJ2-1; TRBD2 matches 11 bases. This CDR3 contains 15 residues. The trim removed 3 bases at V and 4 bases at J, leaving 2 bases unmatched. The V gene's germline CDR1 is MNHEY and CDR2 SMNVEV (reference sequence). CDR3 sequence (DNA): TGTGCCAGCAGTTTGTGGACTAGCGGGTACAATGAGCAGTTCTTC. Translated, it gives CASSLWTSGYNEQFF.